This entry lists 27 T cell receptor beta chains sequenced from one sample in a study of T cell changes during pregnancy in multiple sclerosis. Sequencing was performed with immunoSEQ multiplex PCR; in TCRdb, only in-frame clones are kept and a portion is missing. Altogether some 36,000 clones are present, approximately 90% being singletons, with the ten largest covering roughly 0.69%. The material was CD4+ T cells from peripheral blood mononuclear cells, obtained in the second trimester of pregnancy. Receptors were obtained from a female donor in good health, enrolled as a control in a pregnancy study.

The chain combines TRBV4-3 with TRBJ1-6; 10 nucleotides agree with TRBD1. The junction had 12 bases not matched to a gene; V was cut back by 4 bases and J by 0 bases. CDR1 and CDR2 (germline): LGHNA, YSLEER. CDR3 length equals 20 residues. In DNA, the CDR3 is TGCGCCAGCAGCCCTCTTAAACCAGGACAGGGGGTCTCCTATAATTCACCCCTCCACTTT. Its translation is CASSPLKPGQGVSYNSPLHF.

The rearrangement links TRBV29-1 to TRBJ1-2; unclear D gene. CDR3 length: 14 amino acids. Germline CDR1 reads SQVTM; CDR2 reads ANQGSEA. V gave up 4 bases and J gave up 8 bases, with 20 bases separating them. The DNA for the CDR3 is TGCAGCGTTGGATCGTCCCTGAAAGTTGAGGGCTACACCTTC. Protein sequence: CSVGSSLKVEGYTF.

The rearrangement links TRBV27 to TRBJ1-1, with 9 nucleotides matching TRBD1. The CDR3 is 14 residues long. Germline CDR1 MNHEY, CDR2 SMNVEV (reference sequence). The trim removed 3 bases at V and 6 bases at J, leaving 5 bases unmatched. The CDR3 nucleotides read TGTGCCAGCAGTTTTCACAGGGGGCGAGCTGAAGCTTTCTTT. This sequence encodes CASSFHRGRAEAFF.

This clone was recorded a few times. The gene calls are TRBV7-8 and TRBJ1-2, with TRBD1 identical over 7 bases. The V gene end was trimmed by 1 base and the J gene end by 7 bases; junction bases not matched to a gene: 9. The CDR3 covers 15 residues. In germline, CDR1 is SGHVS, CDR2 FQNEAQ. CDR3 region: CASSLDSGGSSGYTF. In DNA form, the CDR3 reads TGTGCCAGCAGCTTAGATTCAGGGGGGTCCAGTGGCTACACCTTC.

The rearrangement uses TRBV5-8 and TRBJ1-5, with TRBD1 identical over 7 bases. Losses at the gene ends were 4 bases for V and 0 bases for J; bases not matched to a gene: 4. The CDR3 contains 15 residues. Germline CDR1 SGHTS, CDR2 YDEGEE. CDR3 DNA sequence: TGTGCCAGCAGCAGAGGGACAGTTAGCAATCAGCCCCAGCATTTT. This encodes CASSRGTVSNQPQHF.

V and J are TRBV7-9 and TRBJ1-4; D uncertain. V gave up 5 bases and J gave up 7 bases, with 23 bases separating them. This CDR3 comprises 17 residues. Germline-derived CDR1 and CDR2 are SEHNR and FQNEAQ (reference sequence). The CDR3, as DNA: TGTGCCAGCAGCACCGTCTGGACTTGGGAGAACGGTGAAAAACTGTTTTTT. Residues: CASSTVWTWENGEKLFF. The full variable domain, with the rest looked up from reference TRBV7-9 and TRBJ1-4, is DTGVSQNPRHKITKRGQNVTFRCDPISEHNRLYWYRQTLGQGPEFLTYFQNEAQLEKSRLLSDRFSAERPKGSFSTLEIQRTEQGDSAMYLCASSTVWTWENGEKLFFGSGTQLSVL.

This chain connects TRBV6-5 to TRBJ1-2; 10 nucleotides line up with TRBD1. The CDR3 covers 15 residues. Germline trimming cut 2 bases from V and 7 bases from J; bases unmatched to any gene: 7. Germline CDR1 MNHEY, CDR2 SVGAGI. CDR3 in DNA: TGTGCCAGCAGTTACGATGGGACAGGGGCCCGTGGCTACACCTTC. Its translation: CASSYDGTGARGYTF.

The V call is TRBV19, the J call TRBJ1-3; tentatively, D is TRBD1 (5 bases). V was shortened by 3 bases and J by 7 bases, with 13 bases between the two germline ends. CDR1 and CDR2 from the germline V gene are LNHDA and SQIVND (reference sequence). The CDR3 has 14 amino acids. The CDR3 region has the DNA TGTGCCAGTAGTATCCCGAATCGGGGGAACACCATATATTTT. It is translated as CASSIPNRGNTIYF.

The rearrangement links TRBV11-1 to TRBJ2-3; 10 nucleotides align to TRBD2. The CDR3 is 17 amino acids. The J segment lost 7 bases and the V segment lost 2 bases, leaving 12 bases of the junction unmatched. The germline CDR1 and CDR2 sequences are SGHAT and FQDESV (reference sequence). The CDR3 sequence is CASSLTHSGGLPHTQYF. The CDR3, as DNA: TGTGCCAGCAGCTTAACGCATAGCGGGGGGCTCCCTCATACGCAGTATTTT.

The rearrangement uses TRBV19 and TRBJ1-4; 8 bases agree with TRBD1. J gave up 6 bases and V 6 bases, and 3 bases lay outside the gene matches. The germline V gene encodes CDR1 LNHDA and CDR2 SQIVND (reference sequence). The CDR3 loop spans 13 amino acids. CDR3 in amino acids: CASSGQGHEKLFF. The CDR3 nucleotides are TGTGCCAGTAGCGGACAGGGCCATGAAAAACTGTTTTTT. The variable domain in full, completed from reference TRBV19 and TRBJ1-4, reads DGGITQSPKYLFRKEGQNVTLSCEQNLNHDAMYWYRQDPGQGLRLIYYSQIVNDFQKGDIAEGYSVSREKKESFPLTVTSAQKNPTAFYLCASSGQGHEKLFFGSGTQLSVL.

The V and J genes are TRBV18 and TRBJ2-7; TRBD1 matches 8 bases. CDR1 is KGHSH, CDR2 LQKENI, per germline. This CDR3 comprises 14 residues. The ends lost 4 bases at V and 2 bases at J; junction bases unmatched: 4. The CDR3 loop reads CASSRTGGTYEQYF. Here the CDR3 DNA reads TGTGCCAGCTCACGCACAGGGGGTACCTACGAGCAGTACTTC.

This clone was recorded a few times. The gene calls are TRBV9 and TRBJ1-1, with 8 bases matching TRBD1. Per the germline V gene, CDR1 is SGDLS and CDR2 is YYNGEE. J lost 3 bases, V lost 2 bases, and 3 bases had no gene match. The length of the CDR3 is 14 residues. The CDR3 DNA is TGTGCCAGCAGCGTCCTACAGGGGGACACTGAAGCTTTCTTT. Its translation: CASSVLQGDTEAFF. The full variable domain, completed using reference TRBV9 and TRBJ1-1, is DSGVTQTPKHLITATGQRVTLRCSPRSGDLSVYWYQQSLDQGLQFLIQYYNGEERAKGNILERFSAQQFPDLHSELNLSSLELGDSALYFCASSVLQGDTEAFFGQGTRLTVV.

Only one count was recorded for this clone. The V gene is TRBV18, the J gene TRBJ1-5; D uncertain. CDR1 KGHSH and CDR2 LQKENI come from the germline V gene. V was clipped by 4 bases and J by 4 bases, with 8 bases between them. The CDR3 consists of 13 residues. The CDR3 here is CASSLGRNQPQHF. DNA of the CDR3: TGTGCCAGCTCACTGGGGAGAAATCAGCCCCAGCATTTT.

The rearrangement uses TRBV6-5 and TRBJ2-1, with TRBD1 matching 9 bases. Trimming removed 6 bases from V and 4 bases from J; junction bases left unmatched: 7. The CDR3 is 15 amino acids. Germline V lookup: CDR1 MNHEY, CDR2 SVGAGI. The CDR3, as DNA: TGTGCCAGCAGCTTGGACAGGGGATTATACAATGAGCAGTTCTTC. Its protein is CASSLDRGLYNEQFF.

The genes are TRBV7-2 and TRBJ2-1; 7 nucleotides align to TRBD1. The germline gives CDR1 SGHTA, CDR2 FQGNSA. The trim removed 0 bases at V and 13 bases at J, leaving 6 bases unmatched. CDR3 length: 13 amino acids. CDR3 in amino acids: CASSLAQGQTQFF. Written as DNA, the CDR3 is TGTGCCAGCAGCTTAGCTCAGGGACAGACTCAGTTCTTC.

V gene TRBV19 combines with J gene TRBJ2-3; no definite D call. Trimming removed 10 bases from V and 7 bases from J, with 12 bases in between. The CDR3 has 11 amino acids. Germline-derived CDR1 and CDR2 are LNHDA and SQIVND (reference sequence). CDR3 nucleotide sequence: TGTGCCACCACCTCGAGCCATACGCAGTATTTT. Translating gives CATTSSHTQYF.

The chain links TRBV5-6 to TRBJ2-4; 10 bases fit TRBD2. The J segment lost 3 bases and the V segment lost 3 bases, leaving 3 bases of the junction unmatched. This CDR3 has 15 amino acids. CDR1 is SGHDT, CDR2 YYEEEE, per germline. The CDR3 is CASSSLAGGKNIQYF. Here the CDR3 DNA reads TGTGCCAGCAGCTCATTAGCGGGGGGCAAAAACATTCAGTACTTC. The whole variable domain, filled in from reference TRBV5-6 and TRBJ2-4, reads DAGVTQSPTHLIKTRGQQVTLRCSPKSGHDTVSWYQQALGQGPQFIFQYYEEEERQRGNFPDRFSGHQFPNYSSELNVNALLLGDSALYLCASSSLAGGKNIQYFGAGTRLSVL.

The rearrangement uses TRBV6-1 and TRBJ2-7; D is perhaps TRBD2 (5 bases). Trimming removed 11 bases at V and 3 bases at J, with 14 bases between. The CDR3 consists of 12 residues. Germline CDR1 and CDR2: MNHNS and SASEGT. The CDR3 coding sequence is TGTGCCGTCACTCGCGGGCACTACGAGCAGTACTTC. Protein: CAVTRGHYEQYF.

The chain has TRBV27 and TRBJ2-3; tentatively, D is TRBD1 (5 bases). Trimming cost V 5 bases and J 1 base, with 16 bases left between them. CDR1 and CDR2 from the germline V gene are MNHEY and SMNVEV (reference sequence). The CDR3 loop spans 16 amino acids. CDR3 in amino acids: CASSPQGVRGTDTQYF. In nucleotides, the CDR3 is TGTGCCAGCAGTCCCCAGGGTGTTCGGGGCACAGATACGCAGTATTTT.

Only one count was recorded for this clone. The chain employs TRBV19 and TRBJ1-1, with D perhaps TRBD1 (5 bases). The CDR3 consists of 13 residues. The V end lost 8 bases, the J end lost 4 bases, and 14 bases lay between the germline ends. Germline CDR1 is LNHDA and CDR2 is SQIVND (reference sequence). The CDR3 sequence: CASGRGFRTEAFF. The CDR3 DNA is TGTGCCAGTGGGCGGGGGTTTCGCACTGAAGCTTTCTTT.

The chain couples TRBV10-3 to TRBJ1-1; possibly TRBD1 for D (5 bases). This CDR3 contains 13 residues. With 3 bases removed from V and 8 bases from J, the gap between germline ends came to 13 bases. Germline assignment: CDR1 ENHRY and CDR2 SYGVKD. CDR3 bases: TGTGCCATCAGTGATTCGGGGGGAACCGAAGCTTTCTTT. Protein sequence: CAISDSGGTEAFF.

The chain has TRBV4-3 and TRBJ1-2; D is ambiguous. This CDR3 spans 15 amino acids. Trimming removed 0 bases from V and 4 bases from J, with 12 bases in between. The germline V gene has CDR1 LGHNA and CDR2 YSLEER. The CDR3 DNA reads as TGCGCCAGCAGCCAAGAAATCAGACCTAGCTATGGCTACACCTTC. Protein: CASSQEIRPSYGYTF.

This rearrangement joins TRBV28 to TRBJ1-5; D perhaps matches TRBD1 (5 bases). The V and J ends lost 4 bases and 2 bases respectively, with 21 bases between them. The V gene's germline CDR1 is MDHEN and CDR2 SYDVKM. The CDR3 has 18 amino acids. This chain's CDR3 is CASSSLWLRGFGNQPQHF. The CDR3 region has the DNA TGTGCCAGCAGTTCCCTTTGGCTTCGGGGGTTCGGCAATCAGCCCCAGCATTTT.

V usage is TRBV11-2 and J usage is TRBJ2-4; the match to TRBD1 covers 9 bases. Germline V gene data show CDR1 as SGHAT and CDR2 as FQNNGV. The CDR3 is 14 residues long. Trimming took 5 bases from V and 8 from J; bases not matched to a gene: 7. The chain's CDR3 is CASSPNRGQDIQYF. The CDR3, as DNA: TGTGCCAGCAGCCCCAACAGGGGGCAGGACATTCAGTACTTC. The full variable domain, rest sourced from reference TRBV11-2 and TRBJ2-4, is EAGVAQSPRYKIIEKRQSVAFWCNPISGHATLYWYQQILGQGPKLLIQFQNNGVVDDSQLPKDRFSAERLKGVDSTLKIQPAKLEDSAVYLCASSPNRGQDIQYFGAGTRLSVL.

The chain uses TRBV4-3 and TRBJ2-1, with TRBD1 as a possible D gene (6 bases). Germline V gene sequence: CDR1 LGHNA, CDR2 YSLEER. Between the trimmed V and J ends, which lost 4 bases and 6 bases, there was a span of 7 bases. CDR3 size: 12 residues. The CDR3 sequence: CASSPTGNEQFF. In DNA, the CDR3 is TGCGCCAGCAGCCCGACAGGCAATGAGCAGTTCTTC.

The chain has TRBV30 and TRBJ1-2, with 10 bases aligning to TRBD1. This CDR3 region has 13 residues. Trimming cost V 5 bases and J 8 bases; bases outside gene matches: 8. Per germline, CDR1 GTSNPN and CDR2 SVGIG (reference sequence). CDR3 protein: CAWDDRGPEGYTF. The CDR3 DNA reads TGTGCCTGGGACGACAGGGGGCCGGAGGGCTACACCTTC.

V is TRBV18 and J is TRBJ1-5; unclear D gene. Germline V gives CDR1 KGHSH, CDR2 LQKENI. V lost 2 bases and J 4 bases, leaving 6 bases between the germline ends. The CDR3 is 13 residues long. In DNA, the CDR3 is TGTGCCAGCTCACCATCGAGAAATCAGCCCCAGCATTTT. Residues: CASSPSRNQPQHF.